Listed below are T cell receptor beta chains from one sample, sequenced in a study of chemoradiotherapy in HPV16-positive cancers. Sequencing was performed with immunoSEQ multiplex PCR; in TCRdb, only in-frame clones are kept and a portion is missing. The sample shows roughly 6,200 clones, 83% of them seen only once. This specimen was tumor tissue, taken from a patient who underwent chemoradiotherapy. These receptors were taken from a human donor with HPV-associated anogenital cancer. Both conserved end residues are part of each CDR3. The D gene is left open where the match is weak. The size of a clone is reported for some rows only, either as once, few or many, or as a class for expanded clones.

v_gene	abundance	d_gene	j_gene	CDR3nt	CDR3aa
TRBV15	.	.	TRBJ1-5	TGTGCCACCAGCAGAGATCCAGAGAGTAAGGGGCGTCAGCCCCAGCATTTT	CATSRDPESKGRQPQHF
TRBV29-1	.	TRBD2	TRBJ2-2	TGCAGCGTTGAATTTGCGGGGGGGAACACCGGGGAGCTGTTTTTT	CSVEFAGGNTGELFF
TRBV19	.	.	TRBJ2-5	TGTGCCAGTAAAAAGGGTATAGGTCAAGAGACCCAGTACTTC	CASKKGIGQETQYF
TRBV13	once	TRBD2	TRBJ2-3	TGTGCCAGCAGCTTAAAAGCCGCGGGGGTGGTGGATACGCAGTATTTT	CASSLKAAGVVDTQYF
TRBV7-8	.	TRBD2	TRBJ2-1	TGTGCCAGCAGCGTAGGACTTAGCGGGAGGGCCTATCGAAGGAATGAGCAGTTCTTC	CASSVGLSGRAYRRNEQFF
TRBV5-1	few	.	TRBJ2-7	TGCGCCAGCAGCTTGGTCTCAGACTACGAGCAGTACTTC	CASSLVSDYEQYF
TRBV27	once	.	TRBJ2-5	TGTGCCAGCAGTTTATCGTCAGGGGATGGGGAGACCCAGTACTTC	CASSLSSGDGETQYF
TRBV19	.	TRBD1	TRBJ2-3	TGTGCCAGTAGTTCGGGACAGGGCGGCACAGATACGCAGTATTTT	CASSSGQGGTDTQYF
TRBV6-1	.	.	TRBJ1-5	TGTGCCAGCAGTGAAAATGTTCTCCAGCCCCAGCATTTT	CASSENVLQPQHF
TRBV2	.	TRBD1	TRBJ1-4	TGTGCCAGCAACAGGGGGCGCGGGGAAAAACTGTTTTTT	CASNRGRGEKLFF
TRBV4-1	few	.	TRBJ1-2	TGCGCCAGCAGCCAAGACAGGGGCTATGGCTACACCTTC	CASSQDRGYGYTF
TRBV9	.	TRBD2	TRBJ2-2	TGTGCCAGCAGGCGGGAGGGCCTCACCGGGGAGCTGTTTTTT	CASRREGLTGELFF
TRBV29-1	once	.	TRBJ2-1	TGCAGCGCAAAGACGGGGTCAGACGAATCCAATGAGCAGTTCTTC	CSAKTGSDESNEQFF
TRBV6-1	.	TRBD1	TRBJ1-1	TGTGCCAGCACCCCGGACAGGGGCAGCACTGAAGCTTTCTTT	CASTPDRGSTEAFF
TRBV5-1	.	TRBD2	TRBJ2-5	TGCGCCAGCAGCGTCCAAGGACTAGCGCCCCAGTCGGGCCAGTACTTC	CASSVQGLAPQSGQYF
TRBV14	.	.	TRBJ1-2	TGTGCCAGCAGCCAAGCGACAGGCCTAGACTATGGCTACACCTTC	CASSQATGLDYGYTF
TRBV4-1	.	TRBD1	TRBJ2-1	TGCGCCAGCAGCCAGCAGGGGGACAGGGGGCATGAGCAGTTCTTC	CASSQQGDRGHEQFF
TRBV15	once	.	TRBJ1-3	TGTGCCACCAGCGAGGGCCCCAGCACCTCTGGAAACACCATATATTTT	CATSEGPSTSGNTIYF
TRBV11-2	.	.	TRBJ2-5	TGTGCCAGCAGCTTTTTAGTAAAAGAGACCCAGTACTTC	CASSFLVKETQYF
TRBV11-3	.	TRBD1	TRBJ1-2	TGTGCCAGCAGCCGTACCGGGACAGGGAGGGACTATGGCTACACCTTC	CASSRTGTGRDYGYTF
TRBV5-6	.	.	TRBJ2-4	TGTGCCAGCAGCTTGGGGGCTACCAAAAACATTCAGTACTTC	CASSLGATKNIQYF
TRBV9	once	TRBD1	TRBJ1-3	TGTGCCAGCAGCGTAGGGGGGAACCGGGACAGAGTCTCTGGAAACACCATATATTTT	CASSVGGNRDRVSGNTIYF
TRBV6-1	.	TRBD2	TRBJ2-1	TGTGCCAGCAGTGCCGGAATGGGGACTAGCGGGAGGGATGAGCAGTTCTTC	CASSAGMGTSGRDEQFF
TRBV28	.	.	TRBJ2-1	TGTGCCAGCCGACCCTCTTGGGTCGACAATGAGCAGTTCTTC	CASRPSWVDNEQFF
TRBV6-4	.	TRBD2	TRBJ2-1	TGTGCCAGCAGTGTCGGGCTAGCGGGAGAGGGAGAGCAGTTCTTC	CASSVGLAGEGEQFF
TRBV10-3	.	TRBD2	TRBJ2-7	TGTGCCGCGGGACTAGCGGGAGGGAACGAGCAGTACTTC	CAAGLAGGNEQYF
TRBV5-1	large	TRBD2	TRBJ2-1	TGCGCCAGCAGCCCCAATGGGGCTAGCGGGGGAGGGAATGAGCAGTTCTTC	CASSPNGASGGGNEQFF
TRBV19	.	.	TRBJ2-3	TGTGCCAGTAGTATAGTGGGGGCGGGCACAGATACGCAGTATTTT	CASSIVGAGTDTQYF
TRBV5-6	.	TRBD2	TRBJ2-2	TGTGCCAGCACCCGGTGGGCGGGAGGACGCACCGGGGAGCTGTTTTTT	CASTRWAGGRTGELFF
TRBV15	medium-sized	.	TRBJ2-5	TGTGCCACCAGCAGATGGGCTGGGGAGACCCAGTACTTC	CATSRWAGETQYF
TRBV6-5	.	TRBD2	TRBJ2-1	TGTGCCAGCAAAGACTCGGGAGGGGCCTACAATGAGCAGTTCTTC	CASKDSGGAYNEQFF
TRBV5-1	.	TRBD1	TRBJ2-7	TGCGCCAGCAGCTTGGGCCTGGGGACAGGGTTCGACGAGCAGTACTTC	CASSLGLGTGFDEQYF
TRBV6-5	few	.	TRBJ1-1	TGTGCCAGCAGTTTGTATGTACAGGCTGAAGCTTTCTTT	CASSLYVQAEAFF
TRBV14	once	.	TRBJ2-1	TGTGCCAGCAGCCCTCCGGGACTCCCGGGGTACAATGAGCAGTTCTTC	CASSPPGLPGYNEQFF
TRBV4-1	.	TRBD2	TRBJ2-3	TGCGCCAGCAGCCAAGACTCCGGGAGGGGCGCAGATACGCAGTATTTT	CASSQDSGRGADTQYF
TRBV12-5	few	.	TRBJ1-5	TGTGCTAGTGGTCCGCGAGGGACGGTCAATCAGCCCCAGCATTTT	CASGPRGTVNQPQHF
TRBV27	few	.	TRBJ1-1	TGTGCCAGCAGTAAAATTGCAGGGGCTCGCACTGAAGCTTTCTTT	CASSKIAGARTEAFF
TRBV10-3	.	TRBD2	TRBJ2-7	TGTGCCATCAGTGGCCCTCATGGACTAGCGGATTCCTACGAGCAGTACTTC	CAISGPHGLADSYEQYF
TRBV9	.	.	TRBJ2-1	TGTGCCAGCAGCGAAGGGGGGGACAATGAGCAGTTCTTC	CASSEGGDNEQFF
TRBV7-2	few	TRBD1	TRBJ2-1	TGTGCCAGCAGCTTAGCCCCCGGGACAGGCATCTACAATGAGCAGTTCTTC	CASSLAPGTGIYNEQFF
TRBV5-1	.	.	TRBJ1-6	TGCGCCAGCAGCTTGGCAGGGGACGGTAATTCACCCCTCCACTTT	CASSLAGDGNSPLHF
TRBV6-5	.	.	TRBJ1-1	TGTGCCAGCAGTTACTCGCGGGACACTGAAGCTTTCTTT	CASSYSRDTEAFF
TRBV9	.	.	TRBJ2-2	TGTGCCAGCAGCGTAAGCCCTAGCGTCGGGGAGCTGTTTTTT	CASSVSPSVGELFF
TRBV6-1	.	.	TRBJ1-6	TGTGCCAGCAGTGAAATCAAAGCGGGTAATTCACCCCTCCACTTT	CASSEIKAGNSPLHF
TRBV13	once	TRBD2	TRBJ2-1	TGTGCCAGCAGCGAGACTAGCGGGAGAACCAATGAGCAGTTCTTC	CASSETSGRTNEQFF
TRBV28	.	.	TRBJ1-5	TGTGCCAGCAGTTCGTCGGGTATTGGCAATCAGCCCCAGCATTTT	CASSSSGIGNQPQHF
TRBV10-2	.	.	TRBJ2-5	TGCGCCAGCGGACACGACGGGCCAGAGACCCAGTACTTC	CASGHDGPETQYF
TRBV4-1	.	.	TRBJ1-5	TGCGCCAGCAGCCAAGAATCACATCCCCAGCCCAATCAGCCCCAGCATTTT	CASSQESHPQPNQPQHF
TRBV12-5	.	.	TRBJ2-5	TGTGCTAGTGGTTTGGACCCAAGGGGGACCCAGTACTTC	CASGLDPRGTQYF
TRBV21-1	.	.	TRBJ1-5	TGTGCCAGCAGCAGGGGCAATCAGCCCCAGCATTTT	CASSRGNQPQHF
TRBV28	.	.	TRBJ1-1	TGTGCCAGCAGTTTATTTTCAGAATCAAACACTGAAGCTTTCTTT	CASSLFSESNTEAFF
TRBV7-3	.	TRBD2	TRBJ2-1	TGTGCGTCCGCCCTAGCGGGGGGGCCTGAGGAAGAGCAGTTCTTC	CASALAGGPEEEQFF
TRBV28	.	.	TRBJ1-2	TGTGCCAGCAGTTTACGCAGTAACTATGGCTACACCTTC	CASSLRSNYGYTF